Below are 2 T cell receptor beta chains sequenced from a single sample in a study of cytomegalovirus exposure and HLA in healthy donors. PCR was performed using 60 Vbeta and 13 Jbeta primers. Data came from immunoSEQ multiplex PCR; TCRdb stores just in-frame clones and leaves some out. Of 100,000 to 150,000 clones in the sample, around 82% were seen once. The specimen sequenced was PBMCs. These receptors were collected from a boy aged 10-17 years in good health and CMV-seronegative.

V is TRBV5-1 and J is TRBJ2-2, with D possibly TRBD1 on 5 matching bases. Trimming stripped 1 base from V and 5 bases from J, with 12 bases between. The CDR3 spans 15 residues. Germline V CDR1 and CDR2: SGHRS, YFSETQ. CDR3 in amino acids: CASSLTGEFTGELFF. The CDR3 DNA reads as TGCGCCAGCAGCTTGACAGGCGAATTTACCGGGGAGCTGTTTTTT.

J is TRBJ2-5 and V is TRBV30, with 7 bases identical to TRBD1. The ends lost 2 bases at V and 4 bases at J; junction bases unmatched: 4. In germline, CDR1 is GTSNPN, CDR2 SVGIG (reference sequence). The length of the CDR3 is 13 residues. CDR3 sequence (DNA): TGTGCCTGGAGTCTAGGGGGCGCAGAGACCCAGTACTTC. It specifies CAWSLGGAETQYF.